The sequence of this T cell receptor (beta chain) was determined in a study of human T cells and chemical hapten exposure. One entry per CDR3 protein results from TCRdb running MiXCR on the RACE reads. The table lists over 75,000 distinct CDR3 sequences, about 11% of them singletons. This clonotype was seen repeatedly, ten times or more. Indicated time point: patch test 3, about 24 weeks after DPC sensitization. Treatment defined: therapeutic diphenylcyclopropenone sensitization with weekly scalp DPC. The TCR sequence derives from a woman aged 25 to 39 with alopecia areata. Some clones in this sample may be carry-over from other donors' samples. The specimen comprised whole blood, sampled in connection with sensitization to the hapten diphenylcyclopropenone (DPC).

CDR3 amino acids: CASSPTGTGELFF. CDR3 bases: TGCGCCAGCAGCCCAACTGGTACCGGGGAGCTGTTTTTT. The rearrangement uses TRBV10-1 and TRBJ2-2; D remains unclear. CDR3 length: 13 amino acids. Germline V gene lookup returns CDR1 WNHNN and CDR2 SYGVQD (reference sequence). V lost 6 bases to trimming and J lost 5 bases, with 10 bases between them.